The 32 T cell receptor beta chains below come from one sample, sequenced in a study of cytomegalovirus exposure and HLA in healthy donors. Repertoires were generated with immunoSEQ multiplex PCR, while TCRdb's copy carries only in-frame clones and drops some. The sample carries approximately 140,000 clones, just under 85% recorded once. The sample taken for sequencing was PBMCs. The receptors were sampled from a woman aged 25 to 45 in good health and CMV-seronegative.

In its sample, this clone was seen once. V is TRBV10-1 and J is TRBJ1-5, with D perhaps TRBD1 (6 bases). The CDR3 sequence is 12 residues long. The V gene's germline CDR1 is WNHNN and CDR2 SYGVQD (reference sequence). Trimming removed 6 bases from V and 5 bases from J, with 8 bases in between. The CDR3 DNA follows: TGCGCCAGCAGACAGGGATATCAGCCCCAGCATTTT. Its protein product is CASRQGYQPQHF.

This chain links TRBV29-1 with TRBJ2-7; 8 nucleotides match TRBD2. Germline values: CDR1 SQVTM, CDR2 ANQGSEA. The CDR3 loop spans 15 amino acids. Losses at the gene ends were 8 bases for V and 3 bases for J; bases not matched to a gene: 15. For the CDR3, the DNA is TGCAGCAACCCTAGGCTGGCGGGGGGACTCTACGAGCAGTACTTC. It codes for CSNPRLAGGLYEQYF.

The chain has TRBV13 and TRBJ2-1, with 9 positions matching TRBD1. V shed 4 bases and J 4 bases; nucleotides not matched to a gene: 5. Germline CDR1 is PRHDT and CDR2 is FYEKMQ (reference sequence). This CDR3 is built from 15 residues. This CDR3 reads CASSSRDRAYNEQFF. The CDR3 DNA reads as TGTGCCAGCAGCTCCCGGGACAGGGCATACAATGAGCAGTTCTTC.

This clone was recorded a few times. The chain combines TRBV19 with TRBJ2-2; TRBD2 matches at 7 bases. Per the germline V gene, CDR1 is LNHDA and CDR2 is SQIVND (reference sequence). The V segment lost 6 bases and the J segment 7 bases; nucleotides outside the gene matches: 14. There are 16 residues in the CDR3. The CDR3 DNA follows: TGTGCCAGTAGCCACGGGAGGTCAGCCGGCGGCGGGGAGCTGTTTTTT. Its translation: CASSHGRSAGGGELFF.

This sequence joins TRBV2 and TRBJ1-2; possible D gene TRBD1, 5 bases. Trimming removed 1 base at V and 7 bases at J, with 7 bases between. From germline, CDR1 is SNHLY and CDR2 FYNNEI. The CDR3 is made up of 12 amino acids. The CDR3 coding sequence is TGTGCCAGCAGTGAAGAGGGGTCTGGCTACACCTTC. Its translation: CASSEEGSGYTF.

The genes are TRBV9 and TRBJ2-3; 7 positions match TRBD1. CDR1 SGDLS and CDR2 YYNGEE come from the germline V gene. There are 15 residues in the CDR3. V lost 4 bases to trimming and J lost 2 bases; unmatched junction nucleotides: 7. CDR3 residues: CASSPQRGLTDTQYF. CDR3 DNA: TGTGCCAGCAGCCCCCAGAGGGGGCTCACAGATACGCAGTATTTT.

The table lists this clone with a count of one. The CDR3 DNA reads as TGTGCCAGCAGCCAGGGCGCCTATAATTCACCCCTCCACTTT. It specifies CASSQGAYNSPLHF. This chain connects TRBV7-9 to TRBJ1-6; tentative D call: TRBD1 (5 bases). The CDR3 consists of 14 residues. Per germline, CDR1 SEHNR and CDR2 FQNEAQ (reference sequence). The V gene lost 5 bases and the J gene lost 2 bases, with 7 bases spanning the gap.

The genes are TRBV29-1 and TRBJ2-7; 14 nucleotides agree with TRBD2. The CDR3 is 17 amino acids. The trim removed 1 base at V and 5 bases at J, leaving 10 bases unmatched. CDR1 and CDR2 from the germline V gene are SQVTM and ANQGSEA. The CDR3 loop is CSVEGGTSGGLSHEQYF. The CDR3 DNA reads TGCAGCGTTGAAGGGGGGACTAGCGGGGGCCTATCTCACGAGCAGTACTTC.

The chain joins TRBV5-1 to TRBJ2-5; 9 bases align to TRBD1. This CDR3 comprises 14 residues. Germline lookup yields CDR1 SGHRS and CDR2 YFSETQ. The ends lost 4 bases at V and 3 bases at J; junction bases unmatched: 4. CDR3 sequence reads: CASSVTGGEETQYF. The CDR3 DNA is TGCGCCAGCAGCGTCACAGGGGGCGAAGAGACCCAGTACTTC.

The V and J genes are TRBV5-1 and TRBJ2-3, with no clear D. Trimming pared 3 bases from V and 6 bases from J, leaving 8 bases between. From germline, CDR1 is SGHRS and CDR2 YFSETQ. The length of the CDR3 is 12 residues. CDR3 sequence reads: CASSSPLDTQYF. The CDR3 bases are TGCGCCAGCAGCTCCCCCCTGGATACGCAGTATTTT.

The rearrangement uses TRBV6-1 and TRBJ1-1, with a possible D match to TRBD1 (6 bases). Germline-derived CDR1 and CDR2 are MNHNS and SASEGT. The CDR3 consists of 15 residues. Trimming removed 6 bases from V and 1 base from J, with 15 bases in between. For the CDR3, the DNA is TGTGCCAGCAGCCGAGATCGGACAGAGAACACTGAAGCTTTCTTT. Its protein is CASSRDRTENTEAFF.

V usage is TRBV13 and J usage is TRBJ2-5; 14 bases map to TRBD2. Germline-derived CDR1 and CDR2 are PRHDT and FYEKMQ (reference sequence). V shed 3 bases and J 1 base; nucleotides not matched to a gene: 16. The CDR3 is 21 amino acids. The CDR3 DNA follows: TGTGCCAGCAGCTTTCTGGACCCGGGACTAGCGGGGGCAAACCTCCAAGAGACCCAGTACTTC. Translating it yields CASSFLDPGLAGANLQETQYF.

For the CDR3, the DNA is TGTGCCAGCAGTCCTTCCACAGGTGCCTATGGCTACACCTTC. The encoded protein is CASSPSTGAYGYTF. The genes are TRBV2 and TRBJ1-2; TRBD1 is a possible D gene (5 bases). V was clipped by 5 bases and J by 4 bases, with 14 bases between them. The CDR3 has 14 residues. The germline gives CDR1 SNHLY, CDR2 FYNNEI.

The chain recombines TRBV9 with TRBJ1-4; weak D call: TRBD1 (5 bases). CDR1 and CDR2 from the germline V gene are SGDLS and YYNGEE. Trimming shortened V by 4 bases and J by 4 bases, and 11 bases separated the two germline ends. This CDR3 is 14 amino acids long. The CDR3 loop is CASSRPGINEKLFF. The CDR3 DNA is TGTGCCAGCAGCAGACCAGGGATTAATGAAAAACTGTTTTTT.

This sequence joins TRBV6-5 and TRBJ1-2; 8 bases match TRBD1. Germline CDR1 MNHEY, CDR2 SVGAGI. This CDR3 is 15 amino acids long. J was trimmed by 4 bases and V by 6 bases; bases with no gene match: 10. CDR3 residues: CASRQQGARSYGYTF. The CDR3, as DNA: TGTGCCAGCAGGCAGCAGGGGGCGCGTAGCTATGGCTACACCTTC.

This clone has more than one count but fewer than ten. The rearrangement uses TRBV7-2 and TRBJ2-3, with D possibly matching TRBD2 (6 bases). The V gene's germline CDR1 is SGHTA and CDR2 FQGNSA. The V gene lost 1 base and the J gene lost 5 bases, with 13 bases spanning the gap. The CDR3 consists of 15 residues. The CDR3: CASSLEVREVDTQYF. The DNA of the CDR3 is TGTGCCAGCAGCTTAGAAGTAAGGGAGGTAGATACGCAGTATTTT. Drawing the rest from reference TRBV7-2 and TRBJ2-3, the complete variable domain is GAGVSQSPSNKVTEKGKDVELRCDPISGHTALYWYRQSLGQGLEFLIYFQGNSAPDKSGLPSDRFSAERTGGSVSTLTIQRTQQEDSAVYLCASSLEVREVDTQYFGPGTRLTVL.

The chain joins TRBV18 to TRBJ1-5; 10 bases line up with TRBD1. J gave up 3 bases and V 3 bases, and 5 bases lay outside the gene matches. This CDR3 has 16 amino acids. Germline CDR1 reads KGHSH; CDR2 reads LQKENI. The DNA of the CDR3 is TGTGCCAGCTCACCGGGACAGGGGAAATACAATCAGCCCCAGCATTTT. Protein: CASSPGQGKYNQPQHF.

This clone was counted a single time. The chain couples TRBV6-1 to TRBJ1-2; D ambiguous. The CDR3 is 14 amino acids. CDR1 MNHNS and CDR2 SASEGT come from the germline V gene. V was trimmed by 6 bases and J by 0 bases, leaving 11 bases between them. This CDR3 is CASSGRTANYGYTF. The CDR3 DNA is TGTGCCAGCAGCGGGCGGACTGCTAACTATGGCTACACCTTC.

This clone appeared a single time. The genes are TRBV28 and TRBJ1-1; 11 bases are a match to TRBD1. V trimming: 6 bases; J trimming: 5 bases; junction bases outside the gene matches: 14. The CDR3 consists of 17 residues. Germline V gene sequence: CDR1 MDHEN, CDR2 SYDVKM. CDR3 sequence: CASSRRPGQGGGTEAFF. In nucleotides, the CDR3 is TGTGCCAGCAGCAGAAGACCGGGACAGGGGGGAGGAACTGAAGCTTTCTTT.

This chain connects TRBV5-1 to TRBJ1-1, with D possibly matching TRBD1 (6 bases). The V gene lost 1 base and the J gene lost 5 bases, with 12 bases spanning the gap. The CDR3 runs to 14 residues. The germline CDR1 and CDR2 sequences are SGHRS and YFSETQ. The CDR3 loop is CASSLQGFYTEAFF. The CDR3 coding sequence is TGCGCCAGCAGCTTGCAGGGGTTCTATACTGAAGCTTTCTTT. Filled out from reference TRBV5-1 and TRBJ1-1, the complete variable domain reads KAGVTQTPRYLIKTRGQQVTLSCSPISGHRSVSWYQQTPGQGLQFLFEYFSETQRNKGNFPGRFSGRQFSNSRSEMNVSTLELGDSALYLCASSLQGFYTEAFFGQGTRLTVV.

The rearrangement uses TRBV9 and TRBJ1-2, with 7 bases lining up with TRBD1. This CDR3 has 15 amino acids. After removal of 4 bases from V and 8 bases from J, the junction contained 14 bases not matched to a gene. Germline values: CDR1 SGDLS, CDR2 YYNGEE. This chain's CDR3 is CASSLLTGPSSGYTF. CDR3 DNA sequence: TGTGCCAGCAGCCTCCTGACAGGGCCGTCCTCCGGCTACACCTTC. The full variable domain, rest sourced from reference TRBV9 and TRBJ1-2, is DSGVTQTPKHLITATGQRVTLRCSPRSGDLSVYWYQQSLDQGLQFLIQYYNGEERAKGNILERFSAQQFPDLHSELNLSSLELGDSALYFCASSLLTGPSSGYTFGSGTRLTVV.

The chain joins TRBV27 to TRBJ1-2, with TRBD1 matching 7 bases. Germline trimming cut 0 bases from V and 4 bases from J; bases unmatched to any gene: 8. There are 16 residues in the CDR3. Per the germline V gene, CDR1 is MNHEY and CDR2 is SMNVEV (reference sequence). The CDR3 reads CASSLSGDRNLYGYTF. Here the CDR3 DNA reads TGTGCCAGCAGTTTATCTGGGGACAGAAACCTCTATGGCTACACCTTC.

V gene TRBV7-3 combines with J gene TRBJ1-1, with 7 bases that match TRBD1. The CDR3 spans 14 residues. Germline assignment: CDR1 SGHTA and CDR2 FQGTGA. Trimming at V came to 5 bases and at J to 5 bases, leaving 8 bases not matched to a gene. CDR3 loop: CASSPGQPGTEAFF. CDR3 sequence (DNA): TGTGCCAGCAGCCCGGGACAGCCGGGGACTGAAGCTTTCTTT.

The J gene is TRBJ1-2, the V gene TRBV7-9; TRBD1 matches at 8 bases. After removal of 3 bases from V and 7 bases from J, the junction contained 13 bases not matched to a gene. Germline CDR1 reads SEHNR; CDR2 reads FQNEAQ (reference sequence). CDR3 length: 16 residues. The CDR3 DNA reads as TGTGCCAGCAGCTTCTCGACAGGGGAGATACGGGGTGGCTACACCTTC. It yields the protein CASSFSTGEIRGGYTF.

The chain employs TRBV5-1 and TRBJ1-4; possibly TRBD1 for D (6 bases). V lost 4 bases and J 6 bases, leaving 16 bases between the germline ends. Germline V gene data show CDR1 as SGHRS and CDR2 as YFSETQ. This CDR3 contains 15 residues. Here the CDR3 reads CASSPEGGSYEKLFF. The CDR3 region has the DNA TGCGCCAGCAGCCCAGAAGGGGGTAGTTATGAAAAACTGTTTTTT.

V usage is TRBV2 and J usage is TRBJ2-5; maybe TRBD1 (6 bases). V was cut by 6 bases and J by 5 bases, with 16 bases left in between. The CDR3 is made up of 14 amino acids. Germline assignment: CDR1 SNHLY and CDR2 FYNNEI. DNA for the CDR3: TGTGCCAGCAGCCCCACGATGGGGGCGGAGACCCAGTACTTC. It codes for CASSPTMGAETQYF. The whole variable domain, filled in from reference TRBV2 and TRBJ2-5, reads EPEVTQTPSHQVTQMGQEVILRCVPISNHLYFYWYRQILGQKVEFLVSFYNNEISEKSEIFDDQFSVERPDGSNFTLKIRSTKLEDSAMYFCASSPTMGAETQYFGPGTRLLVL.

The chain employs TRBV29-1 and TRBJ2-1; D is unclear. V was clipped by 5 bases and J by 0 bases, with 8 bases between them. The CDR3 covers 13 residues. Germline V gene data show CDR1 as SQVTM and CDR2 as ANQGSEA. CDR3 residues: CSVTESSYNEQFF. Written as DNA, the CDR3 is TGCAGCGTTACAGAAAGCTCCTACAATGAGCAGTTCTTC.

This chain uses TRBV7-9 with TRBJ1-4; 11 bases match TRBD1. The CDR3 has 15 residues. J was trimmed by 8 bases and V by 5 bases; bases with no gene match: 7. The germline V gene has CDR1 SEHNR and CDR2 FQNEAQ (reference sequence). The CDR3: CASSPRTGGDEKLFF. The CDR3 coding sequence is TGTGCCAGCAGCCCACGGACAGGGGGCGACGAAAAACTGTTTTTT.

This clone was picked up one time. The CDR3 loop reads CSGSEGQGYEQFF. As DNA, the CDR3 is TGCAGCGGTTCTGAAGGACAGGGGTATGAGCAGTTCTTC. This chain joins TRBV29-1 and TRBJ2-1, with 9 positions matching TRBD1. The CDR3 has 13 amino acids. The trim removed 7 bases at V and 8 bases at J, leaving 9 bases unmatched. CDR1 SQVTM and CDR2 ANQGSEA come from the germline V gene.

The V gene is TRBV7-2, the J gene TRBJ2-4; 12 bases line up with TRBD1. The CDR3 extends over 14 amino acids. The V segment lost 5 bases and the J segment 6 bases; nucleotides outside the gene matches: 2. The V gene's germline CDR1 is SGHTA and CDR2 FQGNSA. CDR3 bases: TGTGCCAGCAGCACGGGACAGGGGGCAAACATTCAGTACTTC. Protein sequence: CASSTGQGANIQYF.

The genes are TRBV19 and TRBJ2-5; 8 bases are shared with TRBD1. J was trimmed by 3 bases and V by 10 bases; bases with no gene match: 13. Germline assignment: CDR1 LNHDA and CDR2 SQIVND (reference sequence). The CDR3 covers 15 residues. The DNA of the CDR3 is TGTGCCACCTCAGATGGGGCAGGGGGCAAAGAGACCCAGTACTTC. Translated: CATSDGAGGKETQYF. Complete variable domain (other parts from reference TRBV19 and TRBJ2-5): DGGITQSPKYLFRKEGQNVTLSCEQNLNHDAMYWYRQDPGQGLRLIYYSQIVNDFQKGDIAEGYSVSREKKESFPLTVTSAQKNPTAFYLCATSDGAGGKETQYFGPGTRLLVL.

The chain joins TRBV2 to TRBJ1-6; D remains unclear. Germline V lookup: CDR1 SNHLY, CDR2 FYNNEI. V shed 3 bases and J shed 0 bases, with 6 bases lying between them. The CDR3 consists of 15 residues. The CDR3 DNA reads TGTGCCAGCAGTGAGAGAAGCTCCTATAATTCACCCCTCCACTTT. Its protein is CASSERSSYNSPLHF.